The next 15 T cell receptor beta chains were all read from a single sample in a study of cytomegalovirus exposure and HLA in healthy donors. The method was immunoSEQ multiplex PCR; TCRdb's version includes in-frame clones alone and lacks a portion of them. The sample includes 130,000 to 150,000 clones, 80% to 95% seen only once; the top ten take approximately 0.7%. Input material: PBMCs. These receptors were collected from a man in his late teens or twenties in good health and CMV-seronegative.

This chain uses TRBV7-2 with TRBJ2-6; TRBD2 is a possible D gene (6 bases). Between the trimmed V and J ends, which lost 5 bases and 0 bases, there was a span of 17 bases. The CDR3 consists of 18 residues. From germline, CDR1 is SGHTA and CDR2 FQGNSA. The chain's CDR3 is CASSTIWDLPSGANVLTF. CDR3 in DNA: TGTGCCAGCAGCACCATTTGGGACTTGCCCTCTGGGGCCAACGTCCTGACTTTC.

This rearrangement joins TRBV28 to TRBJ1-6, with D possibly TRBD1 on 5 matching bases. The V gene's germline CDR1 is MDHEN and CDR2 SYDVKM. Trimming cost V 5 bases and J 4 bases, with 9 bases left between them. This CDR3 is 14 amino acids long. The CDR3 reads CASSATGYNSPLHF. The DNA for the CDR3 is TGTGCCAGCAGTGCTACAGGTTATAATTCACCCCTCCACTTT.

On this clone itself: The same CDR3 can be traced to other DNA sequences in this sample. The gene calls are TRBV5-1 and TRBJ2-3; 7 bases map to TRBD2. Germline V lookup: CDR1 SGHRS, CDR2 YFSETQ. V shed 1 base and J 1 base; nucleotides not matched to a gene: 3. This CDR3 contains 15 residues. CDR3 coding DNA: TGCGCCAGCAGCTTGCGGGGGGTAGGCACAGATACGCAGTATTTT. Amino acid sequence: CASSLRGVGTDTQYF.

V usage is TRBV18 and J usage is TRBJ2-5; D possibly corresponds to TRBD2 (7 bases). V shed 1 base and J shed 5 bases, with 17 bases lying between them. Germline V gene sequence: CDR1 KGHSH, CDR2 LQKENI. The CDR3 length is 16 residues. The CDR3 protein is CASSPLFRGAEETQYF. Here the CDR3 DNA reads TGTGCCAGCTCACCACTCTTCCGGGGGGCGGAGGAGACCCAGTACTTC.

The rearrangement links TRBV10-3 to TRBJ1-5; tentative D call: TRBD1 (5 bases). The CDR3 consists of 15 residues. V was trimmed by 3 bases and J by 3 bases, leaving 12 bases between them. The germline CDR1 and CDR2 sequences are ENHRY and SYGVKD. For the CDR3, the DNA is TGTGCCATCAGTGATCCCGACAGATTCAATCAGCCCCAGCATTTT. It specifies CAISDPDRFNQPQHF.

This chain joins TRBV11-2 and TRBJ2-3; 11 bases agree with TRBD2. The CDR3 runs to 15 residues. CDR1 and CDR2 from the germline V gene are SGHAT and FQNNGV. J gave up 7 bases and V 5 bases, and 8 bases lay outside the gene matches. The CDR3 nucleotides are TGTGCCAGCAGCCTTATAGCGGGAGGGAGATATACGCAGTATTTT. Residues: CASSLIAGGRYTQYF.

The J gene is TRBJ2-2, the V gene TRBV9; D remains ambiguous. Trimming removed 1 base from V and 3 bases from J, with 4 bases in between. CDR1 SGDLS and CDR2 YYNGEE come from the germline V gene. The CDR3 is made up of 13 amino acids. The CDR3 sequence is CASSVPDTGELFF. The CDR3 DNA is TGTGCCAGCAGCGTACCCGACACCGGGGAGCTGTTTTTT.

The V call is TRBV30, the J call TRBJ2-5, with 9 bases lining up with TRBD2. The germline V gene has CDR1 GTSNPN and CDR2 SVGIG (reference sequence). Losses at the gene ends were 8 bases for V and 6 bases for J; bases not matched to a gene: 4. The CDR3 is made up of 11 amino acids. DNA of the CDR3: TGTGCCGGCGGGGGGGCGAAGACCCAGTACTTC. Its translation is CAGGGAKTQYF.

The chain employs TRBV11-2 and TRBJ1-2; D gene ambiguous. This CDR3 contains 15 residues. From germline, CDR1 is SGHAT and CDR2 FQNNGV. With 1 base removed from V and 0 bases from J, the gap between germline ends came to 9 bases. CDR3 sequence reads: CASSLGWSANYGYTF. The DNA of the CDR3 is TGTGCCAGCAGCTTAGGCTGGAGCGCTAACTATGGCTACACCTTC.

Note on this clone: Other DNA sequences within the sample encode an identical CDR3. This sequence joins TRBV9 and TRBJ2-1, with D maybe TRBD2 (5 bases). V lost 0 bases to trimming and J lost 1 base, with 8 bases between them. The CDR3 sequence is 15 residues long. Germline V gene data show CDR1 as SGDLS and CDR2 as YYNGEE. CDR3 nucleotide sequence: TGTGCCAGCAGCGTAGGGTCGGGGTCCTACAATGAGCAGTTCTTC. It codes for CASSVGSGSYNEQFF. The full variable domain, rest sourced from reference TRBV9 and TRBJ2-1, is DSGVTQTPKHLITATGQRVTLRCSPRSGDLSVYWYQQSLDQGLQFLIQYYNGEERAKGNILERFSAQQFPDLHSELNLSSLELGDSALYFCASSVGSGSYNEQFFGPGTRLTVL.

This clone showed up just a few times. The CDR3 nucleotides read TGCGCCAGCAGCGCGAACAGGGGGTCGAATTCACCCCTCCACTTT. It encodes CASSANRGSNSPLHF. The chain links TRBV5-1 to TRBJ1-6, with 8 bases lining up with TRBD1. CDR3 length: 15 amino acids. The germline V gene has CDR1 SGHRS and CDR2 YFSETQ. V lost 4 bases to trimming and J lost 7 bases; unmatched junction nucleotides: 7.

The CDR3, as DNA: TGTGCCAGTAGTCCCGGACTAGCGGGAGAGCGGAAGACCCAGTACTTC. Its protein product is CASSPGLAGERKTQYF. The chain employs TRBV19 and TRBJ2-5; 13 bases map to TRBD2. The CDR3 has 16 residues. Trimming cost V 5 bases and J 6 bases; bases outside gene matches: 9. Germline assignment: CDR1 LNHDA and CDR2 SQIVND (reference sequence).

This chain joins TRBV5-1 and TRBJ2-1; D gene ambiguous. The V gene's germline CDR1 is SGHRS and CDR2 YFSETQ. V was cut by 4 bases and J by 9 bases, with 11 bases left in between. The CDR3 is 12 amino acids. The CDR3 DNA reads as TGCGCCAGCAGCCTCCGAGGTGGTGAGCAGTTCTTC. As protein: CASSLRGGEQFF.

V and J are TRBV6-6 and TRBJ2-4, with 8 bases matching TRBD1. Looked up from germline, CDR1 is MNHNY and CDR2 is SVGAGI (reference sequence). Unmatched junction bases numbered 9, after V lost 6 bases and J lost 8 bases. The CDR3 has 14 amino acids. The CDR3, as DNA: TGTGCCAGCAGGGCCCAGGGGGCCCGTGACATTCAGTACTTC. Its translation is CASRAQGARDIQYF.

The chain combines TRBV7-8 with TRBJ2-7; D is possibly TRBD2 (5 bases). Between the trimmed V and J ends, which lost 1 base and 2 bases, there was a span of 12 bases. The CDR3 is made up of 15 amino acids. CDR1 is SGHVS, CDR2 FQNEAQ, per germline. The CDR3 DNA reads TGTGCCAGCAGCTTAGTTCCCAGCGGACCCTACGAGCAGTACGTC. Translated, it gives CASSLVPSGPYEQYV.